This T cell receptor (beta chain) stems from a study of shared clonotypes between healthy human individuals. About this clone: Other DNA sequences within the sample encode an identical CDR3.

The authors split each subset's genomic DNA evenly across several immunoSEQ plates. The method was immunoSEQ multiplex PCR; TCRdb's version includes in-frame clones alone and lacks a portion of them. The sample includes 2.5 million or so clones, over 85% of them seen just once. The receptor was isolated from a man aged 18 to 35 in good health. Sequencing input: naive CD4+ T cells sorted from blood. Subset indicated: CD45RA+ positively selected.

CDR3 protein: CASSLEGQQETQYF. Written as DNA, the CDR3 is TGCGCCAGCAGCTTGGAGGGCCAACAAGAGACCCAGTACTTC. The chain links TRBV5-1 to TRBJ2-5; no clear D. The V gene's germline CDR1 is SGHRS and CDR2 YFSETQ. Trimming stripped 0 bases from V and 2 bases from J, with 8 bases between. The CDR3 has 14 amino acids.